The next 16 T cell receptor beta chains were all read from a single sample in a study of esophageal squamous cell carcinoma tumors. After a first PCR with P20EA plus a TCR alpha or TCR beta constant-region primer, a nested PCR used CA2 or CB2. Unbiased adaptor ligation RT-PCR amplified the TCR genes, and a polyT18-containing BSL-18E primer primed reverse transcription. TCRdb re-derived calls from the 5' RACE reads in MiXCR, one entry per CDR3 protein. The sample contains about 5,600 distinct CDR3 sequences, 22% of which appear only once. Material: tumor tissue. Receptors originate from a man aged 45-85 years with esophageal squamous cell carcinoma.

This clonotype was detected only a few times. The J gene is TRBJ2-2, the V gene TRBV6-6; 9 nucleotides agree with TRBD2. The V and J ends lost 5 bases and 3 bases, in that order; junction bases with no gene match: 4. This CDR3 has 15 amino acids. Germline CDR1 MNHNY, CDR2 SVGAGI (reference sequence). For the CDR3, the DNA is TGTGCCAGCAGTCCGACTAGCGGTTACACCGGGGAGCTGTTTTTT. This codes for CASSPTSGYTGELFF.

This clonotype was picked up a small number of times. One base away lies a much larger clone, so this may be a sequencing read error. The CDR3 reads CASSHASGTLAKNMQYF. The CDR3, as DNA: TGTGCCAGCAGCCATGCTAGCGGGACCCTAGCCAAAAACATGCAGTACTTC. The gene calls are TRBV14 and TRBJ2-4, with 9 bases matching TRBD2. This CDR3 region has 17 residues. Germline V CDR1 and CDR2: SGHDN, FVKESK.

This clonotype was seen at least ten times. The rearrangement joins TRBV5-1 to TRBJ2-7; 10 bases agree with TRBD2. V lost 4 bases and J lost 4; bases outside the gene matches: 5. The germline CDR1 and CDR2 sequences are SGHRS and YFSETQ. The CDR3 extends over 14 amino acids. The chain's CDR3 is CASSRGLASYEQYF. The CDR3 DNA is TGCGCCAGCAGCAGGGGACTAGCGAGTTACGAGCAGTACTTC.

This clonotype rates as medium-sized (0.01 to 0.1%). V is TRBV9 and J is TRBJ2-1; D gene uncertain. The CDR3 is made up of 14 amino acids. Trimming took 0 bases from V and 6 from J, leaving 10 bases between them. The germline V gene encodes CDR1 SGDLS and CDR2 YYNGEE. The CDR3 reads CASSVEVSSNEQFF. The CDR3 DNA follows: TGTGCCAGCAGCGTAGAGGTCAGCAGCAATGAGCAGTTCTTC. Supplemented by reference TRBV9 and TRBJ2-1, the full variable domain reads DSGVTQTPKHLITATGQRVTLRCSPRSGDLSVYWYQQSLDQGLQFLIQYYNGEERAKGNILERFSAQQFPDLHSELNLSSLELGDSALYFCASSVEVSSNEQFFGPGTRLTVL.

By share of the sample, this clonotype is medium-sized. V gene TRBV11-2 combines with J gene TRBJ2-7; a possible D gene is TRBD2 (6 bases). CDR1 and CDR2 from the germline V gene are SGHAT and FQNNGV. Between the trimmed V and J ends, which lost 5 bases and 3 bases, there was a span of 11 bases. This CDR3 contains 13 residues. CDR3 DNA sequence: TGTGCCAGCAGCCGCGCGGGACGCTACGAGCAGTACTTC. It specifies CASSRAGRYEQYF.

As for this clonotype: A much larger clone differs by one base, so this may be a read error. The V and J genes are TRBV5-1 and TRBJ1-2; the match to TRBD1 covers 8 bases. V lost 3 bases, J lost 6 bases, and 7 bases stayed unmatched. The CDR3 extends over 14 amino acids. Germline CDR1 is SGHRS and CDR2 is YFSETQ. This CDR3 is CASSYPDRGDGYTF. CDR3 sequence (DNA): TGCGCCAGCAGCTACCCAGACAGGGGCGATGGCTACACCTTC.

Relative to its sample, this clonotype is medium-sized. CDR3 in amino acids: CASSPGTGSGETQYF. The CDR3 DNA follows: TGCGCCAGCAGCCCCGGGACAGGGTCGGGAGAGACCCAGTACTTC. The V gene is TRBV5-1, the J gene TRBJ2-5; 9 nucleotides match TRBD1. Trimming cost V 4 bases and J 4 bases; bases outside gene matches: 8. This CDR3 spans 15 amino acids. Germline CDR1 SGHRS, CDR2 YFSETQ.

This clonotype was detected only a few times. V gene TRBV6-1 combines with J gene TRBJ1-6; no definite D call. The ends were cut back, 1 base at V and 6 bases at J, with 4 bases in the middle. CDR1 is MNHNS, CDR2 SASEGT, per germline. This CDR3 is 13 amino acids long. The CDR3 bases are TGTGCCAGCAGTGAAGGGGTTAATTCACCCCTCCACTTT. This gives the protein CASSEGVNSPLHF.

This clonotype came up a few times. The chain recombines TRBV6-6 with TRBJ1-6, with no clear D. Germline loops: CDR1 MNHNY, CDR2 SVGAGI (reference sequence). There are 13 residues in the CDR3. V lost 5 bases, J lost 7 bases, and 9 bases lay in between. CDR3 amino acids: CASSNNPNSPLHF. The CDR3 bases are TGTGCCAGCAGTAACAACCCGAATTCACCCCTCCACTTT.

This clonotype is medium-sized in the sample. Here the CDR3 DNA reads TGTGCCAGCAGCCAGGATTTGTCCGAATACGAGCAGTACTTC. Amino acids: CASSQDLSEYEQYF. V usage is TRBV3-1 and J usage is TRBJ2-7; D is undetermined. CDR1 and CDR2 (germline): LGHDT, YNNKEL (reference sequence). Between the trimmed V and J ends, which lost 3 bases and 4 bases, there was a span of 13 bases. The CDR3 extends over 14 amino acids.

This clonotype counts as large. The genes are TRBV9 and TRBJ2-1; D possibly corresponds to TRBD2 (5 bases). Per germline, CDR1 SGDLS and CDR2 YYNGEE. V lost 2 bases and J lost 12, with 15 bases in between. The CDR3 totals 13 residues. The CDR3 bases are TGTGCCAGCAGCGTCGGGGTGGTTGGCGGGCAGTTCTTC. Its protein product is CASSVGVVGGQFF.

By share, this clonotype counts as medium-sized (0.01 to 0.1%). This chain links TRBV11-2 with TRBJ2-4, with 9 bases lining up with TRBD1. Per germline, CDR1 SGHAT and CDR2 FQNNGV. V shed 6 bases and J 6 bases; nucleotides not matched to a gene: 9. This CDR3 contains 15 residues. CDR3 protein: CASSRWDRVPNIQYF. CDR3 nucleotide sequence: TGTGCCAGCAGTCGTTGGGACAGGGTCCCAAACATTCAGTACTTC.

This clonotype showed up just once. This chain joins TRBV5-1 and TRBJ1-1; TRBD1 is a possible D gene (5 bases). The V and J ends lost 7 bases and 7 bases respectively, with 20 bases between them. The CDR3 loop spans 14 amino acids. Germline-derived CDR1 and CDR2 are SGHRS and YFSETQ. CDR3 in amino acids: CASSLGREGIEAFF. For the CDR3, the DNA is TGCGCCAGCTCCCTGGGCAGGGAAGGAATTGAAGCTTTCTTT.

This clonotype was counted between two and nine times. One end of the junction does not line up with germline, which may come from a read error. The CDR3 sequence is CASSFGTGDGDTF. The CDR3 coding sequence is TGTGCCAGCAGCTTCGGGACAGGTGATGGCGACACCTTC. This chain links TRBV7-9 with TRBJ1-2; 8 bases match TRBD1. The length of the CDR3 is 13 residues. From germline, CDR1 is SEHNR and CDR2 FQNEAQ (reference sequence).

This clonotype has only a few counts. The rearrangement uses TRBV5-4 and TRBJ2-2, with D perhaps matching TRBD2 (6 bases). V lost 5 bases and J 4 bases, leaving 15 bases between the germline ends. The CDR3 has 15 residues. Germline V gene sequence: CDR1 SGHNT, CDR2 YYREEE (reference sequence). The DNA for the CDR3 is TGTGCCAGCAGTTCAAGCGGGTGGATCACCGGGGAGCTGTTTTTT. Translation: CASSSSGWITGELFF.

In regard to this clonotype: This may be a read error, as it is one base from a much larger clone. The chain uses TRBV4-2 and TRBJ2-3, with 12 bases matching TRBD2. V dropped 4 bases and J dropped 0; count of bases not matched to a gene: 11. The germline gives CDR1 LGHNA, CDR2 YNFKEQ. The CDR3 has 19 residues. The CDR3 loop reads CASSPNGLAGGLSTDTQYF. The CDR3 region has the DNA TGTGCCAGCAGCCCCAACGGGCTAGCGGGAGGGCTAAGCACAGATACGCAGTATTTT.